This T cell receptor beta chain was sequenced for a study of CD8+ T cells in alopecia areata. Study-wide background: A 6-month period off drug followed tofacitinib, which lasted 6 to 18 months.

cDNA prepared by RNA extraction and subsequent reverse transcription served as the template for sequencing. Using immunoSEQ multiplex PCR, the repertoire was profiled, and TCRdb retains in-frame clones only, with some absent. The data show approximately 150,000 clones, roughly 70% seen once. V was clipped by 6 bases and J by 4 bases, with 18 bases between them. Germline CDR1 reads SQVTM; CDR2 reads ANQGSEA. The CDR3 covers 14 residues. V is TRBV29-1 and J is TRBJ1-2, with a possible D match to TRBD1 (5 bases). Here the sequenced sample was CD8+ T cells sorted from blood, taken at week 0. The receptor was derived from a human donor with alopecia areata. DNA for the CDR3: TGCAGCGTACCAACTTTGGGGGAAGCCTATGGCTACACCTTC. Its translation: CSVPTLGEAYGYTF.